The source of this TCR beta chain is a study of identical twins. The study's findings and limits: Fewer insertions characterized abundant cord blood beta clonotypes, whereas memory repertoires showed none.

V lost 6 bases to trimming and J lost 5 bases, with 10 bases between them. The CDR3 is 11 residues long. Germline values: CDR1 DFQATT, CDR2 SNEGSKA (reference sequence). In its sample, this clonotype was seen a few times. Antigen specificity is unknown. Via MiXCR, TCRdb re-called the 5' RACE reads, giving one row per CDR3 protein. Of some 630,000 distinct CDR3 sequences in the sample, about 7.6% were seen once. This same sample was also taken into another study, of yellow fever vaccine responses in identical twins.

The TCR sequence derives from a woman aged 18-35 years in good health. The chain recombines TRBV20-1 with TRBJ2-5, with unresolved D. The sequenced sample consisted of PBMCs. CDR3 bases: TGCAGTGCCCCTGCCGGGGAGACCCAGTACTTC. Protein product: CSAPAGETQYF.